Below are 17 T cell receptor beta chains sequenced from a single sample in a study of CD8+CD57+ T cells in acquired aplastic anemia. The template for TCR beta VDJ and CDR3 sequence profiling was genomic DNA. TCRdb used MiXCR to reprocess the reads, holding one entry per CDR3 protein. The table shows 150,000 to 200,000 distinct CDR3 sequences, with about 60% occurring only once. All patients picked for sequencing had shown, by flow cytometry, an expansion of CD8+CD57+ cells. Sequencing input: sorted CD4+, CD8+, or CD8+CD57+ T cells (not recorded which) from PBMCs. The receptor source for this set is a human donor with aplastic anemia.

This clonotype has a single count. This chain connects TRBV29-1 to TRBJ2-7; D is ambiguous. V lost 6 bases to trimming and J lost 2 bases, with 8 bases between them. CDR1 is SQVTM, CDR2 ANQGSEA, per germline. The CDR3 is 11 residues long. The CDR3 protein is CSVKRAYEQYF. The CDR3 nucleotides read TGCAGCGTGAAACGGGCCTACGAGCAGTACTTC.

V and J are TRBV27 and TRBJ2-1, with TRBD2 identical over 9 bases. The CDR3 consists of 16 residues. Trimming took 6 bases from V and 5 from J; bases not matched to a gene: 11. Germline CDR1 and CDR2: MNHEY and SMNVEV (reference sequence). CDR3 nucleotide sequence: TGTGCCAGCAGATGGATCCTAGCGGGGTGCCACAATGAGCAGTTCTTC. Translated, it gives CASRWILAGCHNEQFF.

The rearrangement links TRBV10-3 to TRBJ1-6; 7 bases match TRBD1. V dropped 6 bases and J dropped 4; count of bases not matched to a gene: 6. The CDR3 length is 15 residues. Germline V lookup: CDR1 ENHRY, CDR2 SYGVKD. CDR3: CAISASGQYNSPLHF. In DNA form, the CDR3 reads TGTGCCATCAGCGCCTCGGGACAGTATAATTCACCCCTCCACTTT.

The count of this clonotype is one. The CDR3 reads CSASESGRAGNQPQHF. Written as DNA, the CDR3 is TGCAGTGCTAGCGAGAGCGGACGAGCGGGCAATCAGCCCCAGCATTTT. The V call is TRBV20-1, the J call TRBJ1-5, with D hard to call. The CDR3 spans 16 residues. Germline CDR1 DFQATT, CDR2 SNEGSKA (reference sequence). V lost 3 bases and J lost 2, with 17 bases in between.

There are many counts of this clonotype. This chain joins TRBV19 and TRBJ1-3; D is ambiguous. Looked up from germline, CDR1 is LNHDA and CDR2 is SQIVND (reference sequence). The CDR3 has 16 residues. V lost 1 base and J 0 bases, leaving 10 bases between the germline ends. The CDR3 DNA sequence: TGTGCCAGTAGTATAGGTGGAACGAGCTCTGGAAACACCATATATTTT. Translation gives CASSIGGTSSGNTIYF.

At least ten counts were recorded for this clonotype. J is TRBJ1-4 and V is TRBV25-1; D remains ambiguous. This CDR3 region has 15 residues. From germline, CDR1 is MGHDK and CDR2 SYGVNS. The V and J ends lost 3 bases and 3 bases respectively, with 11 bases between them. The CDR3 sequence: CASSDDQRANEKLFF. Written as DNA, the CDR3 is TGTGCCAGCAGTGATGACCAGCGGGCTAATGAAAAACTGTTTTTT. The full variable domain, its missing parts supplied by reference TRBV25-1 and TRBJ1-4, is EADIYQTPRYLVIGTGKKITLECSQTMGHDKMYWYQQDPGMELHLIHYSYGVNSTEKGDLSSESTVSRIRTEHFPLTLESARPSHTSQYLCASSDDQRANEKLFFGSGTQLSVL.

The chain couples TRBV7-9 to TRBJ1-6, with D possibly TRBD1 on 6 matching bases. Between the trimmed V and J ends, which lost 5 bases and 9 bases, there was a span of 14 bases. The CDR3 covers 14 residues. Germline CDR1 reads SEHNR; CDR2 reads FQNEAQ (reference sequence). The CDR3 nucleotides read TGTGCCAGCAGCCCGGTACTACAGGGTTCACCCCTCCACTTT. This codes for CASSPVLQGSPLHF.

This clonotype was detected ten times or more. This sequence joins TRBV11-2 and TRBJ1-1; 9 bases match TRBD1. Germline V gives CDR1 SGHAT, CDR2 FQNNGV. The V gene end was trimmed by 2 bases and the J gene end by 5 bases; junction bases not matched to a gene: 9. The length of the CDR3 is 16 residues. In nucleotides, the CDR3 is TGTGCCAGCAGCTTATGGACGAGGGACAGGGAGACTGAAGCTTTCTTT. Translation gives CASSLWTRDRETEAFF.

A word on this clonotype: A read error is likely, as this CDR3 ends without the conserved phenylalanine or tryptophan. No DNA is shown, since the ends of the CDR3 on it are uncertain; the CDR3 is the one TCRdb lists. V is TRBV9 and J is TRBJ1-4; the table's TRBD1 call for D was not verified on the DNA. Both ends counted, the CDR3 spans 9 residues. Per germline, CDR1 SGDLS and CDR2 YYNGEE. CDR3 protein: CASSSRTGV.

V usage is TRBV15 and J usage is TRBJ1-5; possible D gene TRBD1, 5 bases. Germline V gene sequence: CDR1 LNHNV, CDR2 YYDKDF (reference sequence). CDR3 length: 14 amino acids. The CDR3 coding sequence is TGTGCAACCTACCGAGGGGAGGGCAATCAGCCCCAGCATTTT. As protein: CATYRGEGNQPQHF.

This clonotype was seen only a few times. The chain links TRBV20-1 to TRBJ2-7; TRBD1 matches 9 bases. The ends lost 3 bases at V and 2 bases at J; junction bases unmatched: 5. This CDR3 has 14 residues. Per germline, CDR1 DFQATT and CDR2 SNEGSKA (reference sequence). The CDR3 region is CSASSGQGTYEQYF. DNA of the CDR3: TGCAGTGCTAGTTCAGGACAGGGGACCTACGAGCAGTACTTC.

This clonotype occurred once. The chain is built from TRBV10-1 and TRBJ2-5; 7 nucleotides match TRBD1. The junction had 15 bases not matched to a gene; V was cut back by 6 bases and J by 2 bases. CDR3 length: 17 amino acids. Germline V lookup: CDR1 WNHNN, CDR2 SYGVQD (reference sequence). The CDR3 sequence is CASSSYPRQGRQETQYF. CDR3 nucleotide sequence: TGCGCCAGCAGCAGCTACCCTAGACAGGGACGGCAAGAGACCCAGTACTTC.

The V and J genes are TRBV7-9 and TRBJ1-5; D remains ambiguous. V lost 8 bases to trimming and J lost 3 bases, with 11 bases between them. This CDR3 has 13 amino acids. Germline V gives CDR1 SEHNR, CDR2 FQNEAQ (reference sequence). In DNA form, the CDR3 reads TGTGCCAGCGTGGTGGGTCACAATCAGCCCCAGCATTTT. Its translation: CASVVGHNQPQHF.

V and J are TRBV16 and TRBJ2-1; possibly TRBD2 for D (5 bases). This CDR3 comprises 15 residues. Trimming left V 2 bases short and J 5 bases short, with 13 bases between. The germline V gene encodes CDR1 KGHSY and CDR2 FQNENV. Here the CDR3 reads CASSQEGRFNNEQFF. CDR3 nucleotides: TGTGCCAGCAGCCAAGAGGGTAGATTCAACAATGAGCAGTTCTTC.

The CDR3 reads CASSELAGADTQYF. CDR3 DNA sequence: TGTGCCAGCAGTGAACTAGCGGGGGCAGATACGCAGTATTTT. This chain joins TRBV6-4 and TRBJ2-3; the match to TRBD2 covers 11 bases. Germline CDR1 is MRHNA and CDR2 is SNTAGT. The CDR3 is 14 amino acids. Losses at the gene ends were 3 bases for V and 4 bases for J; bases not matched to a gene: 0.

The V and J genes are TRBV12-3 or TRBV12-4 and TRBJ1-2, with D tentatively TRBD1 (6 bases). CDR3 size: 13 residues. Deletions cut 7 bases from V and 7 bases from J, with 16 bases between. DNA of the CDR3: TGTGCCAGCACCCATCCTAACAGGGTTGGCTACACCTTC. It yields the protein CASTHPNRVGYTF.

The chain carries TRBV19 and TRBJ2-7, with D perhaps TRBD1 (5 bases). V lost 4 bases and J 4 bases, leaving 17 bases between the germline ends. This CDR3 is 15 amino acids long. Germline V gene sequence: CDR1 LNHDA, CDR2 SQIVND (reference sequence). CDR3 in DNA: TGTGCCAGTAGTACCACCTGGACATCCTCTTACGAGCAGTACTTC. The encoded protein is CASSTTWTSSYEQYF.